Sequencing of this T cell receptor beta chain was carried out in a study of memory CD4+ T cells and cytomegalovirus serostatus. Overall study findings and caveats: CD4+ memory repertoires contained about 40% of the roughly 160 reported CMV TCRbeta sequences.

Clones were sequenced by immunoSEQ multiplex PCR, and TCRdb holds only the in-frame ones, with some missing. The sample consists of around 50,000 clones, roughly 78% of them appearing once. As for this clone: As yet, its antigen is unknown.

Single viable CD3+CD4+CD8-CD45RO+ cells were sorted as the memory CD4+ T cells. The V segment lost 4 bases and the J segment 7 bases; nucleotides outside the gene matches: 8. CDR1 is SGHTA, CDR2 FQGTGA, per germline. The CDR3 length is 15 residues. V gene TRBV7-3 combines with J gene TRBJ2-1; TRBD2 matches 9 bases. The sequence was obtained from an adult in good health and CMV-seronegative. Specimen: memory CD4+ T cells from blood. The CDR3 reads CASSSIAGARNEQFF. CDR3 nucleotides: TGTGCCAGCAGCTCTATAGCGGGGGCTAGGAATGAGCAGTTCTTC.